The 32 T cell receptor beta chains presented below share a single source sample, sequenced in a study of CD8+CD57+ T cells in acquired aplastic anemia (dated by TCRdb to the late 2010s). The sample was run on an Illumina HiSeq 2000. Genomic DNA served as template for TCR beta VDJ combination and CDR3 sequence profiling. The raw public reads went through TCRdb reprocessing: fastp at Q25, MiXCR clone calling, in-frame beta chains kept. Every distinct CDR3 protein forms one entry, paired with its most common genes and DNA. This sample has about 130,000 distinct CDR3 sequences in its table, and roughly 50% of those were observed once. Of the sample, 2.5% falls within the top ten clones. Sequencing used sorted CD4+, CD8+, or CD8+CD57+ T cells (not recorded which) from PBMCs. Source of these receptors: a human donor in good health, serving as a control.

The rearrangement links TRBV3-1 to TRBJ1-1; a possible D gene is TRBD1 (5 bases). Germline CDR1 and CDR2: LGHDT and YNNKEL (reference sequence). V was pared by 1 base and J by 1 base, with 22 bases between. The CDR3 is made up of 19 amino acids. The CDR3 DNA sequence: TGTGCCAGCAGCCAAGCACACACATGGGACTCTGGGGAGAACACTGAAGCTTTCTTT. Protein product: CASSQAHTWDSGENTEAFF.

This clonotype occurred many times. CDR3 DNA sequence: TGTGCCAGCAGTTACACGAACAGGGACTACGAGCAGTACTTC. Translating it yields CASSYTNRDYEQYF. The J gene is TRBJ2-7, the V gene TRBV28; D possibly corresponds to TRBD1 (6 bases). The CDR3 is made up of 14 amino acids. Looked up from germline, CDR1 is MDHEN and CDR2 is SYDVKM. The germline V and J ends were trimmed by 4 bases and 3 bases, with 13 bases remaining between them. Combining the CDR3 with reference TRBV28 and TRBJ2-7 gives the whole variable domain DVKVTQSSRYLVKRTGEKVFLECVQDMDHENMFWYRQDPGLGLRLIYFSYDVKMKEKGDIPEGYSVSREKKERFSLILESASTNQTSMYLCASSYTNRDYEQYFGPGTRLTVT.

The chain has TRBV6-1 and TRBJ2-5; D could derive from TRBD1 or TRBD2 (6 bases each). The V gene lost 0 bases and the J gene lost 4 bases, with 9 bases spanning the gap. The CDR3 runs 14 residues. From germline, CDR1 is MNHNS and CDR2 SASEGT. The CDR3: CASSEAGGGETQYF. DNA of the CDR3: TGTGCCAGCAGTGAAGCTGGAGGGGGAGAGACCCAGTACTTC.

CDR3 sequence (DNA): TGTGCCACAGGGGATTACAATGAGCAGTTCTTC. It codes for CATGDYNEQFF. This chain links TRBV19 with TRBJ2-1, with a possible D match to TRBD1 (6 bases). CDR1 LNHDA and CDR2 SQIVND come from the germline V gene (reference sequence). The CDR3 extends over 11 amino acids. The V and J ends lost 10 bases and 4 bases respectively, with 8 bases between them. Combining the CDR3 with reference TRBV19 and TRBJ2-1 gives the whole variable domain DGGITQSPKYLFRKEGQNVTLSCEQNLNHDAMYWYRQDPGQGLRLIYYSQIVNDFQKGDIAEGYSVSREKKESFPLTVTSAQKNPTAFYLCATGDYNEQFFGPGTRLTVL.

This clonotype was found many times. This chain links TRBV29-1 with TRBJ1-1; D call uncertain. The germline V gene encodes CDR1 SQVTM and CDR2 ANQGSEA. V was shortened by 6 bases and J by 2 bases, with 7 bases between the two germline ends. CDR3 length: 11 amino acids. CDR3 sequence (DNA): TGCAGCGTCGTTCAAAACACTGAAGCTTTCTTT. The encoded protein is CSVVQNTEAFF.

This clonotype was counted at least ten times. The chain carries TRBV12-3 or TRBV12-4 and TRBJ2-7, with 9 bases fitting TRBD1. The CDR3 consists of 15 residues. Germline trimming cut 6 bases from V and 3 bases from J; bases unmatched to any gene: 9. CDR3 DNA sequence: TGTGCCAGCAGCCGCCGACAGGGGGGATTCTACGAGCAGTACTTC. Its protein is CASSRRQGGFYEQYF.

This chain links TRBV10-2 with TRBJ1-1; D is unresolved. The CDR3 contains 12 residues. V was shortened by 7 bases and J by 7 bases, with 13 bases between the two germline ends. From germline, CDR1 is WSHSY and CDR2 SAAADI. As DNA, the CDR3 is TGCGCCAGCAAAGACGCTAAGCTTGAAGCTTTCTTT. It is translated as CASKDAKLEAFF.

The chain couples TRBV20-1 to TRBJ1-6, with D maybe TRBD1 (5 bases). The CDR3 sequence is 15 residues long. The V end lost 0 bases, the J end lost 7 bases, and 13 bases lay between the germline ends. Germline V gives CDR1 DFQATT, CDR2 SNEGSKA (reference sequence). In DNA form, the CDR3 reads TGCAGTGCTAGAGATCTCGGGGGGGGAAATTCACCCCTCCACTTT. Amino acid sequence: CSARDLGGGNSPLHF.

This clonotype was counted at least ten times. V usage is TRBV11-3 and J usage is TRBJ2-7, with D possibly being TRBD2 (6 bases). CDR3 length: 14 amino acids. The germline V and J ends were trimmed by 6 bases and 5 bases, with 17 bases remaining between them. Per the germline V gene, CDR1 is SGHNT and CDR2 is YENEEA. The CDR3 DNA reads TGTGCCAGCAGGTTCGGGGGATCTCGGGACGAGCAGTACTTC. Its protein is CASRFGGSRDEQYF.

This clonotype was counted at least ten times. This rearrangement joins TRBV11-1 to TRBJ2-2, with D possibly being TRBD1 (6 bases). Germline V gene sequence: CDR1 SGHAT, CDR2 FQDESV (reference sequence). This CDR3 comprises 16 residues. Between the trimmed V and J ends, which lost 4 bases and 2 bases, there was a span of 14 bases. The CDR3 is CASSSEGDINTGELFF. CDR3 DNA sequence: TGTGCCAGCAGCTCCGAGGGGGACATTAACACCGGGGAGCTGTTTTTT.

This rearrangement joins TRBV29-1 to TRBJ1-1; D remains ambiguous. Looked up from germline, CDR1 is SQVTM and CDR2 is ANQGSEA. The CDR3 runs 13 residues. V shed 0 bases and J shed 4 bases, with 9 bases lying between them. CDR3: CSVEDQSVTEAFF. In nucleotides, the CDR3 is TGCAGCGTTGAAGATCAGTCGGTCACTGAAGCTTTCTTT.

The CDR3 reads CASSEVRGTGGLGYTF. DNA for the CDR3: TGTGCCAGCAGTGAAGTCCGTGGGACAGGGGGCTTGGGCTACACCTTC. The chain links TRBV25-1 to TRBJ1-2; TRBD1 agrees at 12 bases. This CDR3 has 16 amino acids. Germline CDR1 reads MGHDK; CDR2 reads SYGVNS. The trim removed 2 bases at V and 8 bases at J, leaving 9 bases unmatched.

The table lists this clonotype with a few counts. The gene calls are TRBV24-1 and TRBJ1-2; 7 nucleotides align to TRBD1. Germline V gives CDR1 KGHDR, CDR2 SFDVKD. The CDR3 runs to 14 residues. Unmatched junction bases numbered 6, after V lost 1 base and J lost 8 bases. Written as DNA, the CDR3 is TGTGCCACCAGTGATTTTACAGGGGTGGTCGGCTACACCTTC. Translation: CATSDFTGVVGYTF.

V and J are TRBV10-3 and TRBJ2-7; D is unresolved. Germline values: CDR1 ENHRY, CDR2 SYGVKD. The CDR3 totals 12 residues. Trimming took off 4 bases at V and 5 bases at J, with 9 bases between the two ends. The CDR3 DNA is TGTGCCATCAGTGGTGGAACCGACGAGCAGTACTTC. Translating it yields CAISGGTDEQYF.

Ten or more counts support this clonotype. V usage is TRBV6-5 and J usage is TRBJ1-6; D uncertain. Germline CDR1 and CDR2: MNHEY and SVGAGI. Deletions cut 0 bases from V and 8 bases from J, with 14 bases between. CDR3 length equals 16 residues. The CDR3 protein is CASSYSRRHPDSPLHF. The DNA of the CDR3 is TGTGCCAGCAGTTACTCCAGAAGGCACCCTGATTCACCCCTCCACTTT.

V gene TRBV10-3 combines with J gene TRBJ1-5, with D possibly TRBD1 on 5 matching bases. The CDR3 runs to 12 residues. The ends were cut back, 0 bases at V and 9 bases at J, with 6 bases in the middle. From germline, CDR1 is ENHRY and CDR2 SYGVKD. CDR3 nucleotide sequence: TGTGCCATCAGTGAGTCTGGGGGGCCCCAGCATTTT. This encodes CAISESGGPQHF.

This clonotype was seen ten or more times. The chain carries TRBV6-5 and TRBJ2-1; the match to TRBD1 covers 7 bases. V lost 0 bases to trimming and J lost 10 bases; unmatched junction nucleotides: 3. CDR3 size: 13 residues. In germline, CDR1 is MNHEY, CDR2 SVGAGI. CDR3 coding DNA: TGTGCCAGCAGTTACTCAGGGGGCGGGGAGCAGTTCTTC. Its translation is CASSYSGGGEQFF.

The chain has TRBV2 and TRBJ2-1; possibly TRBD2 for D (7 bases). In germline, CDR1 is SNHLY, CDR2 FYNNEI. The germline V and J ends were trimmed by 8 bases and 4 bases, with 9 bases remaining between them. The CDR3 spans 12 residues. The CDR3 region has the DNA TGTGCCAGCGGGGGGGCGTACAATGAGCAGTTCTTC. This sequence encodes CASGGAYNEQFF.

As regards this clonotype: This likely comes from a read error, as the CDR3 has no conserved phenylalanine or tryptophan at its end. The chain employs TRBV19 and TRBJ1-6; perhaps TRBD1 as D (6 bases). The CDR3 loop spans 13 amino acids. Germline-derived CDR1 and CDR2 are LNHDA and SQIVND (reference sequence). Trimming stripped 10 bases from V and 5 bases from J, with 12 bases between. The CDR3 region has the DNA TGTGCCACCAAGGACAGCCATAATTCACCCCTCCACTCT. Protein sequence: CATKDSHNSPLHS.

V is TRBV27 and J is TRBJ1-2; a weak D match, TRBD1 (5 bases). This CDR3 is 14 amino acids long. Per germline, CDR1 MNHEY and CDR2 SMNVEV (reference sequence). With 9 bases removed from V and 4 bases from J, the gap between germline ends came to 18 bases. The DNA of the CDR3 is TGTGCCAGTAAAGGGGCCGGGGGAACCTATGGCTACACCTTC. Amino acids: CASKGAGGTYGYTF.

This clonotype was observed many times. The chain joins TRBV12-3 or TRBV12-4 to TRBJ1-2; TRBD1 agrees at 9 bases. The V segment lost 7 bases and the J segment 5 bases; nucleotides outside the gene matches: 8. This CDR3 has 14 residues. CDR3 in DNA: TGTGCCAGCACCCTAACAGGGGGCTGGTATGGCTACACCTTC. This encodes CASTLTGGWYGYTF.

The chain recombines TRBV2 with TRBJ2-1, with D unclear. The CDR3 is 15 amino acids. Looked up from germline, CDR1 is SNHLY and CDR2 is FYNNEI. The V end was cut by 6 bases, the J end by 0 bases, with 12 bases between. Written as DNA, the CDR3 is TGTGCCAGCAGGCCGACCCAGAGCTCCTACAATGAGCAGTTCTTC. This gives the protein CASRPTQSSYNEQFF.

The sample holds many counts of this clonotype. The chain joins TRBV6-1 to TRBJ2-3, with 7 bases fitting TRBD1. This CDR3 is 16 amino acids long. J was trimmed by 0 bases and V by 6 bases; bases with no gene match: 9. In germline, CDR1 is MNHNS, CDR2 SASEGT. The CDR3 region has the DNA TGTGCCAGCAGAAAGACAGGGCGCACTAGCACAGATACGCAGTATTTT. Its translation is CASRKTGRTSTDTQYF.

This clonotype appeared many times. The gene calls are TRBV6-6 and TRBJ2-1; D unresolved. Trimming took off 2 bases at V and 5 bases at J, with 4 bases between the two ends. The CDR3 sequence is 12 residues long. Germline lookup yields CDR1 MNHNY and CDR2 SVGAGI (reference sequence). CDR3 sequence (DNA): TGTGCCAGCAGTTACGGCGACAATGAGCAGTTCTTC. Its protein is CASSYGDNEQFF.

Ten or more counts support this clonotype. The genes are TRBV6-1 and TRBJ2-1; D remains ambiguous. V was clipped by 1 base and J by 9 bases, with 10 bases between them. This CDR3 is built from 13 residues. In germline, CDR1 is MNHNS, CDR2 SASEGT. CDR3 nucleotides: TGTGCCAGCAGTGAAGTGATACTACGTGAGCAGTTCTTC. This codes for CASSEVILREQFF.

This clonotype was picked up many times. The chain's CDR3 is CASSHEHAGYTF. CDR3 coding DNA: TGTGCCAGCAGCCATGAACACGCTGGCTACACCTTC. The gene calls are TRBV14 and TRBJ1-2, with D unclear. Germline CDR1 reads SGHDN; CDR2 reads FVKESK. This CDR3 is 12 amino acids long. The germline V and J ends were trimmed by 3 bases and 7 bases, with 9 bases remaining between them.

V gene TRBV6-5 combines with J gene TRBJ2-7, with a tentative D call TRBD1 (6 bases). In germline, CDR1 is MNHEY, CDR2 SVGAGI. CDR3 length: 13 residues. The ends were cut back, 2 bases at V and 3 bases at J, with 8 bases in the middle. CDR3 DNA: TGTGCCAGCAGTTACGGGGACAACTACGAGCAGTACGTC. The encoded protein is CASSYGDNYEQYV.

The V call is TRBV29-1, the J call TRBJ2-2, with 11 bases aligning to TRBD2. V dropped 6 bases and J dropped 1; count of bases not matched to a gene: 1. CDR3 size: 14 residues. Germline CDR1 SQVTM, CDR2 ANQGSEA. CDR3 region: CSVGTSGNTGELFF. The DNA for the CDR3 is TGCAGCGTGGGGACTAGCGGGAACACCGGGGAGCTGTTTTTT.

This sequence joins TRBV9 and TRBJ2-7; tentatively, D is TRBD1 or TRBD2 (5 bases each). Germline CDR1 reads SGDLS; CDR2 reads YYNGEE. V lost 0 bases, J lost 3 bases, and 13 bases lay in between. There are 15 residues in the CDR3. The CDR3 coding sequence is TGTGCCAGCAGCGTAGGGACACTTGGAGGCTACGAGCAGTACTTC. Encoded protein: CASSVGTLGGYEQYF.

The chain uses TRBV19 and TRBJ1-2; D ambiguous. The CDR3 contains 12 residues. The germline V gene encodes CDR1 LNHDA and CDR2 SQIVND (reference sequence). V was cut by 8 bases and J by 12 bases, with 19 bases left in between. This CDR3 reads CASGELTSGNTF. Written as DNA, the CDR3 is TGTGCCAGTGGGGAGCTTACCTCTGGAAACACCTTC.

A remark on this clonotype: This sequence may be a read error, since a much larger clone differs from it by one base. The V gene is TRBV5-6, the J gene TRBJ2-2, with a weak D call TRBD2 (5 bases). The CDR3 runs to 14 residues. The germline V gene has CDR1 SGHDT and CDR2 YYEEEE. The CDR3 reads CAGSLEAETGELFF. CDR3 sequence (DNA): TGTGCCGGCAGCTTGGAGGCTGAAACCGGGGAGCTGTTTTTT.

This chain links TRBV20-1 with TRBJ2-5, with TRBD2 matching over 11 bases. The J segment lost 5 bases and the V segment lost 2 bases, leaving 10 bases of the junction unmatched. Germline V CDR1 and CDR2: DFQATT, SNEGSKA (reference sequence). There are 16 residues in the CDR3. DNA for the CDR3: TGCAGTGCTAGAACACTAGCGGGGGCCGAGCGGGAGACCCAGTACTTC. Protein sequence: CSARTLAGAERETQYF.